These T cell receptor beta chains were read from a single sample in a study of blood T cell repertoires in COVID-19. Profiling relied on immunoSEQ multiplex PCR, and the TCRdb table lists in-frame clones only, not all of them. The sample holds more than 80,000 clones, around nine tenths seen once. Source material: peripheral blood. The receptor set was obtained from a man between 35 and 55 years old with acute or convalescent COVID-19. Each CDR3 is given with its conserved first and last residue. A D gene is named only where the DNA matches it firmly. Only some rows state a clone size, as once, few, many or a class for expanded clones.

CDR3aa: CASSVVAGGYNEQFF
CDR3nt: TGTGCCAGCAGCGTAGTGGCGGGGGGGTACAATGAGCAGTTCTTC
j_gene: TRBJ2-1
v_gene: TRBV9
d_gene: TRBD2
abundance: NA

CDR3aa: CASSQGAGLGDTQYF
CDR3nt: TGCGCCAGCAGCCAAGGAGCAGGGTTGGGGGATACGCAGTATTTT
j_gene: TRBJ2-3
v_gene: TRBV4-3
d_gene: NA
abundance: once

CDR3aa: CASNPGGTGDNYGYTF
CDR3nt: TGTGCCAGTAACCCCGGGGGGACAGGGGACAACTATGGCTACACCTTC
j_gene: TRBJ1-2
v_gene: TRBV19
d_gene: TRBD1
abundance: few

CDR3aa: CASSPGVGQFF
CDR3nt: TGTGCCAGCAGCCCCGGGGTGGGACAGTTCTTC
j_gene: TRBJ2-1
v_gene: TRBV14
d_gene: NA
abundance: NA

CDR3aa: CASSRGTSGSPYEQYF
CDR3nt: TGTGCCAGCAGCCGAGGGACTAGCGGGAGCCCCTACGAGCAGTACTTC
j_gene: TRBJ2-7
v_gene: TRBV5-4
d_gene: TRBD2
abundance: few

CDR3aa: CASSMGGLDYGYTF
CDR3nt: TGTGCCAGTAGTATGGGGGGGCTTGACTATGGCTACACCTTC
j_gene: TRBJ1-2
v_gene: TRBV19
d_gene: NA
abundance: NA

CDR3aa: CASSQDLRQKGSNTEAFF
CDR3nt: TGCGCCAGCAGCCAAGATTTACGACAGAAGGGCTCGAACACTGAAGCTTTCTTT
j_gene: TRBJ1-1
v_gene: TRBV4-3
d_gene: NA
abundance: NA

CDR3aa: CAWSVRQGSMNTEAFF
CDR3nt: TGTGCCTGGAGTGTAAGACAGGGGTCTATGAACACTGAAGCTTTCTTT
j_gene: TRBJ1-1
v_gene: TRBV30
d_gene: TRBD1
abundance: NA

CDR3aa: CASSPVRGGEQFF
CDR3nt: TGCGCCAGCAGCCCTGTACGGGGGGGTGAGCAGTTCTTC
j_gene: TRBJ2-1
v_gene: TRBV4-3
d_gene: TRBD2
abundance: NA

CDR3aa: CASSLEANTGELFF
CDR3nt: TGTGCCAGCAGTTTAGAGGCGAACACCGGGGAGCTGTTTTTT
j_gene: TRBJ2-2
v_gene: TRBV2
d_gene: NA
abundance: NA

CDR3aa: CASSPEMNTEAFF
CDR3nt: TGTGCCAGCAGTCCTGAGATGAACACTGAAGCTTTCTTT
j_gene: TRBJ1-1
v_gene: TRBV12-3/TRBV12-4
d_gene: NA
abundance: NA

CDR3aa: CASSRAGSNQPQHF
CDR3nt: TGTGCCAGCAGCCGAGCTGGTAGCAATCAGCCCCAGCATTTT
j_gene: TRBJ1-5
v_gene: TRBV3-1/TRBV3-2
d_gene: NA
abundance: NA

CDR3aa: CASSVGAGADTQYF
CDR3nt: TGTGCCAGCAGCGTAGGAGCGGGAGCAGATACGCAGTATTTT
j_gene: TRBJ2-3
v_gene: TRBV9
d_gene: TRBD2
abundance: NA

CDR3aa: CASSSLGVSYNEQFF
CDR3nt: TGTGCCAGCAGCTCCCTCGGGGTCTCCTACAATGAGCAGTTCTTC
j_gene: TRBJ2-1
v_gene: TRBV7-2
d_gene: NA
abundance: NA

CDR3aa: CASRNDRGSDEKLFF
CDR3nt: TGTGCCAGTAGAAATGACAGGGGCAGCGATGAAAAACTGTTTTTT
j_gene: TRBJ1-4
v_gene: TRBV19
d_gene: TRBD1
abundance: NA

CDR3aa: CAWSGLAVMTGELFF
CDR3nt: TGTGCCTGGAGTGGACTAGCGGTCATGACCGGGGAGCTGTTTTTT
j_gene: TRBJ2-2
v_gene: TRBV30
d_gene: TRBD2
abundance: NA

CDR3aa: CAWTAGGTSSYEQYF
CDR3nt: TGTGCCTGGACGGCGGGAGGGACCTCCTCCTACGAGCAGTACTTC
j_gene: TRBJ2-7
v_gene: TRBV30
d_gene: TRBD2
abundance: NA

CDR3aa: CASSTGVLLTGELFF
CDR3nt: TGTGCCAGTAGTACAGGGGTCCTGCTCACCGGGGAGCTGTTTTTT
j_gene: TRBJ2-2
v_gene: TRBV19
d_gene: NA
abundance: NA

CDR3aa: CASSSPTAYEQYF
CDR3nt: TGTGCCAGCAGTTCCCCCACAGCTTACGAGCAGTACTTC
j_gene: TRBJ2-7
v_gene: TRBV6-5
d_gene: NA
abundance: NA

CDR3aa: CAISSQASSTDTQYF
CDR3nt: TGTGCCATCTCCTCCCAGGCGTCTAGCACAGATACGCAGTATTTT
j_gene: TRBJ2-3
v_gene: TRBV10-3
d_gene: NA
abundance: NA

CDR3aa: CASSLARGGSTDTQYF
CDR3nt: TGCGCCAGCAGCTTGGCTAGGGGGGGGAGCACAGATACGCAGTATTTT
j_gene: TRBJ2-3
v_gene: TRBV5-1
d_gene: NA
abundance: NA

CDR3aa: CASSQPTAGKDYGYTF
CDR3nt: TGTGCCAGCAGCCAACCGACGGCGGGGAAGGATTATGGCTACACCTTC
j_gene: TRBJ1-2
v_gene: TRBV4-2
d_gene: NA
abundance: NA

CDR3aa: CASSWTSVDTQYF
CDR3nt: TGTGCCAGCAGCTGGACTTCGGTAGATACGCAGTATTTT
j_gene: TRBJ2-3
v_gene: TRBV5-4
d_gene: NA
abundance: NA

CDR3aa: CATSRAGGAGNTIYF
CDR3nt: TGTGCCACCAGCAGAGCGGGGGGAGCTGGAAACACCATATATTTT
j_gene: TRBJ1-3
v_gene: TRBV15
d_gene: NA
abundance: NA

CDR3aa: CASRMTGVNTEAFF
CDR3nt: TGTGCCAGTAGAATGACAGGGGTGAACACTGAAGCTTTCTTT
j_gene: TRBJ1-1
v_gene: TRBV19
d_gene: TRBD1
abundance: once

CDR3aa: CASSAGTGSNQPQHF
CDR3nt: TGTGCCAGCTCAGCAGGGACAGGTAGCAATCAGCCCCAGCATTTT
j_gene: TRBJ1-5
v_gene: TRBV18
d_gene: TRBD1
abundance: NA

CDR3aa: CASSDEQGETQYF
CDR3nt: TGTGCCAGCAGCGATGAACAGGGGGAGACCCAGTACTTC
j_gene: TRBJ2-5
v_gene: TRBV11-3
d_gene: TRBD1
abundance: NA

CDR3aa: CASSLGQARDYGYTF
CDR3nt: TGTGCCAGCAGCTTGGGACAGGCGAGGGACTATGGCTACACCTTC
j_gene: TRBJ1-2
v_gene: TRBV5-5
d_gene: NA
abundance: NA

CDR3aa: CATQQGKGVETQYF
CDR3nt: TGTGCCACTCAGCAGGGTAAAGGGGTAGAGACCCAGTACTTC
j_gene: TRBJ2-5
v_gene: TRBV15
d_gene: NA
abundance: NA

CDR3aa: CASSVIAGATDTQYF
CDR3nt: TGTGCCAGCAGCGTAATAGCGGGAGCGACAGATACGCAGTATTTT
j_gene: TRBJ2-3
v_gene: TRBV9
d_gene: TRBD2
abundance: NA

CDR3aa: CASSLAGVDTQYF
CDR3nt: TGTGCCAGCAGCTTAGCGGGAGTAGATACGCAGTATTTT
j_gene: TRBJ2-3
v_gene: TRBV7-2
d_gene: NA
abundance: NA

CDR3aa: CASSWGTGAPTYEQYF
CDR3nt: TGCGCCAGCAGCTGGGGGACAGGGGCCCCCACCTACGAGCAGTACTTC
j_gene: TRBJ2-7
v_gene: TRBV5-1
d_gene: TRBD1
abundance: NA

CDR3aa: CASSLGFPKTGSDNEQFF
CDR3nt: TGTGCCAGCAGCTTAGGTTTTCCGAAGACAGGGAGTGACAATGAGCAGTTCTTC
j_gene: TRBJ2-1
v_gene: TRBV7-8
d_gene: TRBD1
abundance: NA

CDR3aa: CASSQADTPYGYTF
CDR3nt: TGTGCCAGCAGCCAGGCGGACACCCCATATGGCTACACCTTC
j_gene: TRBJ1-2
v_gene: TRBV14
d_gene: NA
abundance: NA

CDR3aa: CAISESTPATGTTYEQYF
CDR3nt: TGTGCCATCAGTGAGTCCACCCCGGCAACAGGGACGACCTACGAGCAGTACTTC
j_gene: TRBJ2-7
v_gene: TRBV10-3
d_gene: NA
abundance: NA

CDR3aa: CASSRDSGPGTEAFF
CDR3nt: TGTGCCAGCAGTCGGGACTCCGGGCCGGGCACTGAAGCTTTCTTT
j_gene: TRBJ1-1
v_gene: TRBV2
d_gene: NA
abundance: NA

CDR3aa: CASREGGAGVIYEQYF
CDR3nt: TGTGCCAGCAGAGAAGGCGGAGCGGGAGTAATCTACGAGCAGTACTTC
j_gene: TRBJ2-7
v_gene: TRBV2
d_gene: TRBD2
abundance: NA

CDR3aa: CASSQPGQGGETQYF
CDR3nt: TGTGCCAGCAGCCAGCCGGGACAGGGAGGAGAGACCCAGTACTTC
j_gene: TRBJ2-5
v_gene: TRBV7-6
d_gene: TRBD1
abundance: NA

CDR3aa: CASSLKGYNEQFF
CDR3nt: TGTGCCAGCAGCTTAAAGGGGTACAATGAGCAGTTCTTC
j_gene: TRBJ2-1
v_gene: TRBV7-9
d_gene: NA
abundance: NA